The next 29 T cell receptor beta chains were all read from a single sample in a study of T cell responses to AZD1222 COVID-19 vaccine. Only in-frame clones appear in the TCRdb table, and some are missing; sequencing was by immunoSEQ multiplex PCR. The table records 97,000 or so clones, approximately 91% of them present only once. The sample in question was peripheral blood, obtained 28 days after the second AZD1222 dose. The receptors derive from an adult who received the AZD1222 COVID-19 vaccine.

CDR3 sequence reads: CASSARPTDYGYTF. CDR3 bases: TGTGCCAGCAGTGCGAGGCCAACAGACTATGGCTACACCTTC. This chain connects TRBV9 to TRBJ1-2, with unresolved D. CDR3 size: 14 residues. Trimming left V 5 bases short and J 3 bases short, with 14 bases between. Germline V lookup: CDR1 SGDLS, CDR2 YYNGEE.

The chain employs TRBV11-2 and TRBJ2-1, with D unresolved. V lost 3 bases and J lost 4, with 7 bases in between. Germline CDR1 reads SGHAT; CDR2 reads FQNNGV. The CDR3 contains 13 residues. CDR3 sequence (DNA): TGTGCCAGCAGCTTTACGACGTACAATGAGCAGTTCTTC. Its protein is CASSFTTYNEQFF.

In regard to this clone: Other nucleotide sequences from this sample produce the same CDR3. The chain recombines TRBV5-6 with TRBJ2-3; D is uncertain. The CDR3 contains 12 residues. Trimming shortened V by 0 bases and J by 6 bases, and 5 bases separated the two germline ends. Germline V gene data show CDR1 as SGHDT and CDR2 as YYEEEE. In nucleotides, the CDR3 is TGTGCCAGCAGCTTGGCAGCCGATACGCAGTATTTT. Translated: CASSLAADTQYF.

The chain employs TRBV7-9 and TRBJ2-3, with 10 nucleotides matching TRBD1. V lost 5 bases to trimming and J lost 7 bases; unmatched junction nucleotides: 12. The germline V gene has CDR1 SEHNR and CDR2 FQNEAQ (reference sequence). The CDR3 has 16 amino acids. This chain's CDR3 is CASSTGQGVPWHTQYF. The CDR3 DNA sequence: TGTGCCAGCAGCACAGGACAGGGGGTGCCGTGGCATACGCAGTATTTT.

This chain uses TRBV2 with TRBJ1-4, with D unclear. Germline-derived CDR1 and CDR2 are SNHLY and FYNNEI. The length of the CDR3 is 15 residues. Trimming removed 3 bases at V and 7 bases at J, with 15 bases between. Written as DNA, the CDR3 is TGTGCCAGCAGTGAGCAACCTGGGCGGGGTGAAAAACTGTTTTTT. It is translated as CASSEQPGRGEKLFF.

This CDR3 reads CASSQRQDLNTEAFF. In DNA form, the CDR3 reads TGTGCCAGCTCACAACGACAGGACTTGAACACTGAAGCTTTCTTT. The V call is TRBV18, the J call TRBJ1-1, with TRBD1 as a possible D gene (6 bases). Looked up from germline, CDR1 is KGHSH and CDR2 is LQKENI. The length of the CDR3 is 15 residues. The germline V and J ends were trimmed by 4 bases and 0 bases, with 12 bases remaining between them.

This clone showed up just once. J is TRBJ2-6 and V is TRBV6-5, with D possibly TRBD2 on 5 matching bases. The germline CDR1 and CDR2 sequences are MNHEY and SVGAGI. V lost 4 bases, J lost 1 base, and 8 bases lay in between. The CDR3 covers 15 residues. DNA for the CDR3: TGTGCCAGCAGTTCCGAGGGATCTGGGGCCAACGTCCTGACTTTC. Its translation: CASSSEGSGANVLTF.

The count of this clone is one. The J gene is TRBJ2-4, the V gene TRBV27; no clear D gene. Per germline, CDR1 MNHEY and CDR2 SMNVEV (reference sequence). CDR3 length: 15 residues. V was pared by 7 bases and J by 1 base, with 14 bases between. The CDR3 DNA sequence: TGTGCCAGCAATGCATTGGGTGGGGCCAAAAACATTCAGTACTTC. Translated: CASNALGGAKNIQYF.

In DNA form, the CDR3 reads TGCGCCAGCAGCTTGCTTCTGTCAGGGTCGTCTGGCTACACCTTC. It translates to CASSLLLSGSSGYTF. This rearrangement joins TRBV5-1 to TRBJ1-2, with D possibly matching TRBD1 (5 bases). This CDR3 has 15 amino acids. Trimming pared 1 base from V and 7 bases from J, leaving 17 bases between. CDR1 and CDR2 (germline): SGHRS, YFSETQ. Variable domain in full (rest from reference TRBV5-1 and TRBJ1-2): KAGVTQTPRYLIKTRGQQVTLSCSPISGHRSVSWYQQTPGQGLQFLFEYFSETQRNKGNFPGRFSGRQFSNSRSEMNVSTLELGDSALYLCASSLLLSGSSGYTFGSGTRLTVV.

The CDR3 DNA follows: TGCGCCAGCAGCTTTGGACTAGCGGGGACACACTACGAGCAGTACTTC. Amino acid sequence: CASSFGLAGTHYEQYF. The chain carries TRBV5-1 and TRBJ2-7; 12 bases agree with TRBD2. CDR1 is SGHRS and CDR2 is YFSETQ in the germline V gene. The CDR3 covers 16 residues. J was trimmed by 3 bases and V by 2 bases; bases with no gene match: 6. Variable domain in full (rest from reference TRBV5-1 and TRBJ2-7): KAGVTQTPRYLIKTRGQQVTLSCSPISGHRSVSWYQQTPGQGLQFLFEYFSETQRNKGNFPGRFSGRQFSNSRSEMNVSTLELGDSALYLCASSFGLAGTHYEQYFGPGTRLTVT.

This chain links TRBV9 with TRBJ2-5; TRBD1 might be the D (5 bases). Looked up from germline, CDR1 is SGDLS and CDR2 is YYNGEE. V lost 0 bases, J lost 2 bases, and 8 bases lay in between. This CDR3 has 14 amino acids. The CDR3 reads CASSVAGRQETQYF. The CDR3 DNA follows: TGTGCCAGCAGCGTAGCAGGGCGTCAAGAGACCCAGTACTTC. The full variable domain, with the rest looked up from reference TRBV9 and TRBJ2-5, is DSGVTQTPKHLITATGQRVTLRCSPRSGDLSVYWYQQSLDQGLQFLIQYYNGEERAKGNILERFSAQQFPDLHSELNLSSLELGDSALYFCASSVAGRQETQYFGPGTRLLVL.

Only one count was recorded for this clone. The chain links TRBV15 to TRBJ2-5, with TRBD2 identical over 7 bases. CDR3 length equals 15 residues. Germline V gene sequence: CDR1 LNHNV, CDR2 YYDKDF (reference sequence). V trimming: 0 bases; J trimming: 4 bases; junction bases outside the gene matches: 5. For the CDR3, the DNA is TGTGCCACCAGCAGAGATCCGGGAGGCGGAGAGACCCAGTACTTC. As protein: CATSRDPGGGETQYF.

This clone appeared once. The chain is built from TRBV5-6 and TRBJ1-4, with D possibly being TRBD1 (5 bases). Germline-derived CDR1 and CDR2 are SGHDT and YYEEEE. V was trimmed by 4 bases and J by 7 bases, leaving 11 bases between them. This CDR3 comprises 13 residues. This CDR3 reads CASSQGLGEKLFF. CDR3 coding DNA: TGTGCCAGCAGCCAGGGATTGGGTGAAAAACTGTTTTTT.

J is TRBJ2-1 and V is TRBV11-3; the match to TRBD1 covers 7 bases. With V trimmed by 5 bases and J by 10 bases, 8 bases remained unmatched. Germline CDR1 is SGHNT and CDR2 is YENEEA. The CDR3 is made up of 13 amino acids. The CDR3 coding sequence is TGTGCCAGCAGCACCCAGACAGGGCAAGAGCAGTTCTTC. Translated: CASSTQTGQEQFF.

This chain links TRBV6-6 with TRBJ2-5; D is perhaps TRBD2 (6 bases). The germline gives CDR1 MNHNY, CDR2 SVGAGI (reference sequence). Deletions cut 6 bases from V and 3 bases from J, with 14 bases between. The CDR3 extends over 14 amino acids. CDR3 region: CASSPPGGEETQYF. The CDR3, as DNA: TGTGCCAGCAGCCCTCCCGGCGGGGAAGAGACCCAGTACTTC.

The chain has TRBV28 and TRBJ1-6, with TRBD1 matching over 10 bases. Losses at the gene ends were 6 bases for V and 6 bases for J; bases not matched to a gene: 2. Looked up from germline, CDR1 is MDHEN and CDR2 is SYDVKM. The CDR3 consists of 14 residues. The CDR3 spells CASRGQGSNSPLHF. CDR3 nucleotides: TGTGCCAGCAGGGGACAGGGGTCTAATTCACCCCTCCACTTT. The entire variable domain, with the rest obtained from reference TRBV28 and TRBJ1-6, is as follows: DVKVTQSSRYLVKRTGEKVFLECVQDMDHENMFWYRQDPGLGLRLIYFSYDVKMKEKGDIPEGYSVSREKKERFSLILESASTNQTSMYLCASRGQGSNSPLHFGNGTRLTVT.

The chain couples TRBV23-1 to TRBJ1-5; 8 bases align to TRBD1. TRBV23-1 is sorted into the ORF group, with uncertain function. V trimming: 2 bases; J trimming: 4 bases; junction bases outside the gene matches: 7. The CDR3 extends over 16 amino acids. The CDR3 region is CASSQADRVGNQPQHF. As DNA, the CDR3 is TGCGCCAGCAGTCAAGCGGACAGGGTGGGAAATCAGCCCCAGCATTTT.

This chain's CDR3 is CASSQVEGIIGYTF. DNA for the CDR3: TGTGCCAGCAGCCAAGTAGAGGGCATTATCGGCTACACCTTC. The chain employs TRBV3-1 (or the pseudogene TRBV3-2) and TRBJ1-2; D is ambiguous. The CDR3 totals 14 residues. Germline V gene data show CDR1 as LGHDT and CDR2 as YNNKEL (reference sequence). With 1 base removed from V and 8 bases from J, the gap between germline ends came to 14 bases.

This sequence joins TRBV29-1 and TRBJ2-3, with 8 bases that match TRBD2. Germline CDR1 SQVTM, CDR2 ANQGSEA. V gave up 8 bases and J gave up 0 bases; unmatched junction bases: 7. The CDR3 length is 14 residues. Here the CDR3 reads CSLKRELSTDTQYF. The CDR3, as DNA: TGCAGCTTAAAGCGGGAGCTAAGCACAGATACGCAGTATTTT.

The gene calls are TRBV7-9 and TRBJ2-5; possible D gene TRBD1, 6 bases. Per germline, CDR1 SEHNR and CDR2 FQNEAQ (reference sequence). The length of the CDR3 is 14 residues. The V end lost 5 bases, the J end lost 5 bases, and 15 bases lay between the germline ends. As DNA, the CDR3 is TGTGCCAGCAGCCGGGACACCCTGGAGGAGACCCAGTACTTC. This gives the protein CASSRDTLEETQYF. The full variable domain, with the rest looked up from reference TRBV7-9 and TRBJ2-5, is DTGVSQNPRHKITKRGQNVTFRCDPISEHNRLYWYRQTLGQGPEFLTYFQNEAQLEKSRLLSDRFSAERPKGSFSTLEIQRTEQGDSAMYLCASSRDTLEETQYFGPGTRLLVL.

The chain has TRBV3-1 (or the pseudogene TRBV3-2) and TRBJ1-1, with D tentatively TRBD1 (5 bases). Trimming took 4 bases from V and 8 from J, leaving 17 bases between them. Germline V gene lookup returns CDR1 LGHDT and CDR2 YNNKEL (reference sequence). The CDR3 is 14 residues long. The CDR3 DNA reads as TGTGCCAGCAGCCCACAGGCGGGAGCCCGGGAAGCTTTCTTT. This codes for CASSPQAGAREAFF.

This clone was detected only once. The V and J genes are TRBV14 and TRBJ2-6; D is possibly TRBD1 (6 bases). Per the germline V gene, CDR1 is SGHDN and CDR2 is FVKESK. The CDR3 consists of 17 residues. Trimming took 2 bases from V and 0 from J, leaving 11 bases between them. In DNA form, the CDR3 reads TGTGCCAGCAGCCAACAGGGGTCTCCCTCTGGGGCCAACGTCCTGACTTTC. It translates to CASSQQGSPSGANVLTF.

The sample holds a few counts of this clone. V usage is TRBV29-1 and J usage is TRBJ2-7; D gene uncertain. Trimming took off 6 bases at V and 3 bases at J, with 12 bases between the two ends. Looked up from germline, CDR1 is SQVTM and CDR2 is ANQGSEA. This CDR3 is 12 amino acids long. In DNA, the CDR3 is TGCAGCGTCATAGCAGGCCGCTACGAGCAGTACTTC. Its translation is CSVIAGRYEQYF.

The chain combines TRBV5-1 with TRBJ2-4; 7 positions agree with TRBD2. Germline values: CDR1 SGHRS, CDR2 YFSETQ. With V trimmed by 0 bases and J by 8 bases, 14 bases remained unmatched. The CDR3 totals 17 residues. CDR3 in amino acids: CASSLAPGGSSGDIQYF. The CDR3 DNA follows: TGCGCCAGCAGCTTGGCGCCCGGGGGGAGCTCGGGGGACATTCAGTACTTC.

The rearrangement joins TRBV5-1 to TRBJ2-3; 8 bases line up with TRBD2. The CDR3 consists of 15 residues. V lost 4 bases and J lost 1; bases outside the gene matches: 5. Germline V gene data show CDR1 as SGHRS and CDR2 as YFSETQ. DNA for the CDR3: TGCGCCAGCAGCGTCTATAGCGGGGGCACAGATACGCAGTATTTT. Translated, it gives CASSVYSGGTDTQYF.

V and J are TRBV27 and TRBJ1-2; the match to TRBD1 covers 7 bases. The J segment lost 6 bases and the V segment lost 4 bases, leaving 11 bases of the junction unmatched. The CDR3 totals 15 residues. Germline V CDR1 and CDR2: MNHEY, SMNVEV (reference sequence). The CDR3 coding sequence is TGTGCCAGCAGTTCCCGGACAGGATCGTCTCATGGCTACACCTTC. Its translation is CASSSRTGSSHGYTF.

This clone was detected only once. This sequence joins TRBV20-1 and TRBJ2-2; a weak D match, TRBD1 (6 bases). The germline CDR1 and CDR2 sequences are DFQATT and SNEGSKA (reference sequence). V shed 3 bases and J shed 13 bases, with 12 bases lying between them. The CDR3 has 11 amino acids. The CDR3 loop is CSASQQGPLFF. CDR3 in DNA: TGCAGTGCTAGTCAACAGGGTCCGCTGTTTTTT.

The CDR3 sequence is CASSPSAATSREKLFF. The DNA for the CDR3 is TGTGCCAGCAGCCCCTCAGCCGCGACGTCCAGGGAAAAACTGTTTTTT. The V and J genes are TRBV7-8 and TRBJ1-4; D gene uncertain. The CDR3 consists of 16 residues. The germline V and J ends were trimmed by 5 bases and 8 bases, with 21 bases remaining between them. Germline CDR1 reads SGHVS; CDR2 reads FQNEAQ. Supplemented by reference TRBV7-8 and TRBJ1-4, the full variable domain reads GAGVSQSPRYKVAKRGQDVALRCDPISGHVSLFWYQQALGQGPEFLTYFQNEAQLDKSGLPSDRFFAERPEGSVSTLKIQRTQQEDSAVYLCASSPSAATSREKLFFGSGTQLSVL.

This clone was detected only a few times. The rearrangement joins TRBV20-1 to TRBJ1-1; D is uncertain. V was pared by 6 bases and J by 8 bases, with 4 bases between. Germline CDR1 DFQATT, CDR2 SNEGSKA (reference sequence). The CDR3 spans 8 residues. Here the CDR3 DNA reads TGCAGTGCCAGCGAAGCTTTCTTT. This gives the protein CSASEAFF.